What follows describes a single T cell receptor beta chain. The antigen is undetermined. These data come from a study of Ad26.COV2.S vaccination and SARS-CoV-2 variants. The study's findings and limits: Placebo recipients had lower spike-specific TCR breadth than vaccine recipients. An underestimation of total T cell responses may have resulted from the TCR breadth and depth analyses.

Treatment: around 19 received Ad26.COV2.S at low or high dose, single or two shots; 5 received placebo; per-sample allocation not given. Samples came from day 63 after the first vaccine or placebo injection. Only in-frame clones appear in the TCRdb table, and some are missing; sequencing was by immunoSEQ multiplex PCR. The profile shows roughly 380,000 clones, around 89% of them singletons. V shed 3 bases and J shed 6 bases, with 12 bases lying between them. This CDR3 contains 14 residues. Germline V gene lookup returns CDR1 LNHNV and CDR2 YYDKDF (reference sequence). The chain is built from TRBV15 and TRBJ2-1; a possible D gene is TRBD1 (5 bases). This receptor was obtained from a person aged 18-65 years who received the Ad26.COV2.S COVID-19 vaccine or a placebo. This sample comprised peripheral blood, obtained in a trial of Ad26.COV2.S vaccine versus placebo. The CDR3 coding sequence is TGTGCCACCAGCAGCGGCAGGGTAGGCAATGAGCAGTTCTTC. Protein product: CATSSGRVGNEQFF.